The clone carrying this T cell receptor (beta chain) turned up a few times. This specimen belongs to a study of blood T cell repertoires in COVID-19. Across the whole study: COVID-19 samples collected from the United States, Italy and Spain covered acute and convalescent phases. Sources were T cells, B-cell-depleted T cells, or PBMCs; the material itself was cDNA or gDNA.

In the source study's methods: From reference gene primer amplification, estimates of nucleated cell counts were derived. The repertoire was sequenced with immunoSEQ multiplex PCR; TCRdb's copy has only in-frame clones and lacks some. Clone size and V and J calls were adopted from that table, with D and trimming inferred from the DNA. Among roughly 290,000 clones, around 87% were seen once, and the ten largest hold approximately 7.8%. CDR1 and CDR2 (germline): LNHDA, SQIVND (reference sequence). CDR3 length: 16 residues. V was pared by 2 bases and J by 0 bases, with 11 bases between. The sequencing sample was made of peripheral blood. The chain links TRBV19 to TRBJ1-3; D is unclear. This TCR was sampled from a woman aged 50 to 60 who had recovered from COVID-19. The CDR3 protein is CASSILPGSSGNTIYF. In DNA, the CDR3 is TGTGCCAGTAGTATACTGCCGGGGAGCTCTGGAAACACCATATATTTT.